This TCR beta chain was sequenced during a study of T cells in Graves' hyperthyroidism and ophthalmopathy. What was amplified from RNA transcripts were TCR beta CDR3 regions. HTBI primers were the set used in a first-round RT-PCR of the TCR CDR3. Each CDR3 protein gets one entry after TCRdb re-called the multiplex PCR reads with MiXCR. The table has approximately 500,000 distinct CDR3 sequences, 40% to 55% seen once; the top ten hold about 7.8%. The study defined stable Graves' hyperthyroidism as no ophthalmopathy progression within 18 months. Newly diagnosed hyperthyroidism patients aged 18 to 65 years had disease lasting under 2 months. This CDR3 has 15 residues. The V gene's germline CDR1 is ENHRY and CDR2 SYGVKD. Trimming took 10 bases from V and 1 from J; bases not matched to a gene: 8.

The rearrangement uses TRBV10-3 and TRBJ2-2, with 8 bases matching TRBD2. This clonotype was sampled from a young woman with Graves' hyperthyroidism. What was sequenced was peripheral blood or thyroid tissue (not recorded which). CDR3 nucleotides: TGTGCCAGCTCGCTAGCGGGCGAGAACACCGGGGAGCTGTTTTTT. It yields the protein CASSLAGENTGELFF.